The 12 T cell receptor beta chains below were found in one sample sequenced in a study of cytomegalovirus exposure and HLA in healthy donors. A multiplex PCR was run with 60 Vbeta primers and 13 Jbeta primers. Clones were read by immunoSEQ multiplex PCR, and TCRdb kept only the in-frame ones, dropping some. Here the sample spans around 280,000 clones, around nine tenths being singletons. Sequenced material: PBMCs. The receptors were sampled from a woman under 30 in good health and CMV-seronegative.

This sequence joins TRBV13 and TRBJ2-2; 16 bases align to TRBD2. Germline V gene lookup returns CDR1 PRHDT and CDR2 FYEKMQ (reference sequence). Unmatched junction bases numbered 3, after V lost 4 bases and J lost 1 base. This CDR3 comprises 18 residues. CDR3 residues: CASSWGLAGGKNTGELFF. The CDR3 DNA is TGTGCCAGCAGCTGGGGACTAGCGGGGGGGAAGAACACCGGGGAGCTGTTTTTT.

The chain uses TRBV25-1 and TRBJ1-6; tentatively, D is TRBD1 (5 bases). The CDR3 spans 16 residues. Looked up from germline, CDR1 is MGHDK and CDR2 is SYGVNS. V was trimmed by 4 bases and J by 0 bases, leaving 10 bases between them. The CDR3 sequence is CASSGTPSSYNSPLHF. CDR3 coding DNA: TGTGCCAGCAGTGGGACACCGAGCTCCTATAATTCACCCCTCCACTTT.

This chain links TRBV7-6 with TRBJ1-3, with D maybe TRBD1 (6 bases). This CDR3 is 15 amino acids long. Per germline, CDR1 SGHVS and CDR2 FNYEAQ. Trimming took 5 bases from V and 0 from J, leaving 11 bases between them. In nucleotides, the CDR3 is TGTGCCAGCAGCCCGGGGACATACTCTGGAAACACCATATATTTT. Translation gives CASSPGTYSGNTIYF.

This rearrangement joins TRBV9 to TRBJ1-4, with no clear D. V was cut by 0 bases and J by 7 bases, with 10 bases left in between. From germline, CDR1 is SGDLS and CDR2 YYNGEE. The CDR3 is 14 amino acids. The CDR3: CASSVARAGEKLFF. Written as DNA, the CDR3 is TGTGCCAGCAGCGTAGCCCGGGCGGGTGAAAAACTGTTTTTT.

V usage is TRBV5-1 and J usage is TRBJ2-1; TRBD2 matches at 8 bases. The CDR3 runs to 16 residues. Germline V gene sequence: CDR1 SGHRS, CDR2 YFSETQ. The ends lost 5 bases at V and 2 bases at J; junction bases unmatched: 9. In DNA, the CDR3 is TGCGCCAGCAGACCGCTACTAGCGGATCCCTACAATGAGCAGTTCTTC. Translating it yields CASRPLLADPYNEQFF.

This chain connects TRBV10-2 to TRBJ2-3; tentatively, D is TRBD1 (6 bases). In germline, CDR1 is WSHSY, CDR2 SAAADI. The CDR3 has 19 residues. The V end was cut by 3 bases, the J end by 0 bases, with 22 bases between. In nucleotides, the CDR3 is TGCGCCAGCAGTGACCGGACAGCGAAACTAAGGATTAGCACAGATACGCAGTATTTT. Amino acid sequence: CASSDRTAKLRISTDTQYF.

This clone was counted once. The V call is TRBV6-5, the J call TRBJ2-1, with D possibly TRBD2 on 6 matching bases. Germline assignment: CDR1 MNHEY and CDR2 SVGAGI. The CDR3 has 13 amino acids. V was trimmed by 10 bases and J by 6 bases, leaving 16 bases between them. The CDR3 is CATLGLGANEQFF. CDR3 DNA: TGTGCCACTCTGGGACTCGGGGCCAATGAGCAGTTCTTC.

The genes are TRBV2 and TRBJ2-7, with D tentatively TRBD1 (6 bases). Trimming took off 2 bases at V and 3 bases at J, with 17 bases between the two ends. The germline gives CDR1 SNHLY, CDR2 FYNNEI. The CDR3 extends over 16 amino acids. CDR3 DNA sequence: TGTGCCAGCAGTGAACTTGAGGGACACACATACTACGAGCAGTACTTC. Its protein is CASSELEGHTYYEQYF.

V and J are TRBV12-5 and TRBJ2-1, with unresolved D. Looked up from germline, CDR1 is LGHNT and CDR2 is FRNRAP. With 7 bases removed from V and 6 bases from J, the gap between germline ends came to 16 bases. This CDR3 is 14 amino acids long. The CDR3 DNA reads as TGTGCTAGTGCCCGCGAGGCCCCCAGCAATGAGCAGTTCTTC. It codes for CASAREAPSNEQFF. Full variable domain (remainder filled in from reference TRBV12-5 and TRBJ2-1): DARVTQTPRHKVTEMGQEVTMRCQPILGHNTVFWYRQTMMQGLELLAYFRNRAPLDDSGMPKDRFSAEMPDATLATLKIQPSEPRDSAVYFCASAREAPSNEQFFGPGTRLTVL.

The chain recombines TRBV19 with TRBJ2-3; 11 positions match TRBD1. J was trimmed by 1 base and V by 0 bases; bases with no gene match: 15. The CDR3 length is 21 residues. Germline-derived CDR1 and CDR2 are LNHDA and SQIVND (reference sequence). CDR3 sequence reads: CASSIEPMIRDRGRRTDTQYF. The CDR3 DNA reads TGTGCCAGTAGTATAGAACCCATGATCCGGGACAGGGGGAGGCGCACAGATACGCAGTATTTT.

V gene TRBV7-2 combines with J gene TRBJ2-7; D unresolved. V was cut by 1 base and J by 1 base, with 8 bases left in between. The CDR3 spans 14 residues. The V gene's germline CDR1 is SGHTA and CDR2 FQGNSA. The CDR3 sequence: CASSLDIVSYEQYF. For the CDR3, the DNA is TGTGCCAGCAGCTTAGATATAGTGTCCTACGAGCAGTACTTC.

CDR3 nucleotide sequence: TGTGCCAGCAGTTACGGGACTATACGCGGCACAGATACGCAGTATTTT. As protein: CASSYGTIRGTDTQYF. The chain links TRBV6-5 to TRBJ2-3; 7 bases line up with TRBD2. V shed 2 bases, J shed 1 base, and the junction held 6 bases outside the gene matches. Germline CDR1 reads MNHEY; CDR2 reads SVGAGI. The CDR3 length is 16 residues.